The 17 T cell receptor beta chains below come from one sample, sequenced in a study of cytomegalovirus exposure and HLA in healthy donors. The PCR contained 60 Vbeta and 13 Jbeta primers. Sequencing was performed with immunoSEQ multiplex PCR; in TCRdb, only in-frame clones are kept and a portion is missing. This sample carries roughly 120,000 clones, 65% to 75% of them seen once, and the ten largest clones take 3.5% to 5%. The sequenced sample was PBMCs. Receptors originate from a woman between 50 and 59 years old in good health and CMV-seropositive.

This clone appeared a few times. The chain uses TRBV18 and TRBJ1-2, with TRBD1 matching over 7 bases. The V and J ends lost 3 bases and 8 bases, in that order; junction bases with no gene match: 9. CDR3 size: 14 residues. Germline lookup yields CDR1 KGHSH and CDR2 LQKENI. The CDR3 loop reads CASSPTDRAGGYTF. The CDR3 DNA reads TGTGCCAGCTCACCGACCGACAGGGCTGGGGGCTACACCTTC.

This chain joins TRBV2 and TRBJ2-3; 8 bases are a match to TRBD2. J lost 4 bases, V lost 0 bases, and 0 bases had no gene match. The CDR3 loop spans 14 amino acids. Germline loops: CDR1 SNHLY, CDR2 FYNNEI. CDR3 loop: CASSEARGADTQYF. DNA of the CDR3: TGTGCCAGCAGTGAAGCGCGGGGGGCAGATACGCAGTATTTT. The entire variable domain, with the rest obtained from reference TRBV2 and TRBJ2-3, is as follows: EPEVTQTPSHQVTQMGQEVILRCVPISNHLYFYWYRQILGQKVEFLVSFYNNEISEKSEIFDDQFSVERPDGSNFTLKIRSTKLEDSAMYFCASSEARGADTQYFGPGTRLTVL.

This clone has more than one count but fewer than ten. The V gene is TRBV5-1, the J gene TRBJ2-7; unclear D gene. This CDR3 is 13 amino acids long. The germline CDR1 and CDR2 sequences are SGHRS and YFSETQ. V gave up 5 bases and J gave up 0 bases, with 9 bases separating them. CDR3 in DNA: TGCGCCAGCAGAGAACCCAGCTCCTACGAGCAGTACTTC. Its translation: CASREPSSYEQYF.

The chain couples TRBV7-8 to TRBJ1-2; 8 nucleotides line up with TRBD1. The CDR3 is 14 amino acids. The ends lost 5 bases at V and 11 bases at J; junction bases unmatched: 13. Germline CDR1 is SGHVS and CDR2 is FQNEAQ. The CDR3 DNA reads TGTGCCAGCAGCCTACCTGGACAGGGCGTAAAGTACACCTTC. Protein: CASSLPGQGVKYTF.

The chain is built from TRBV5-4 and TRBJ1-6; TRBD1 matches 9 bases. This CDR3 is 16 amino acids long. The V gene end was trimmed by 2 bases and the J gene end by 4 bases; junction bases not matched to a gene: 4. The germline CDR1 and CDR2 sequences are SGHNT and YYREEE (reference sequence). Here the CDR3 reads CASSFRGQGYNSPLHF. CDR3 DNA sequence: TGTGCCAGCAGCTTCCGGGGACAGGGTTATAATTCACCCCTCCACTTT.

The chain employs TRBV4-3 and TRBJ1-5; D may be TRBD1 (6 bases). The CDR3 runs 17 residues. CDR1 LGHNA and CDR2 YSLEER come from the germline V gene. Trimming pared 4 bases from V and 0 bases from J, leaving 16 bases between. The CDR3 DNA is TGCGCCAGCAGCCCGCCGGGACACATTAATAGCAATCAGCCCCAGCATTTT. Translated, it gives CASSPPGHINSNQPQHF.

This clone appeared a single time. The rearrangement joins TRBV5-1 to TRBJ2-2; 15 nucleotides line up with TRBD2. CDR1 is SGHRS, CDR2 YFSETQ, per germline. This CDR3 has 16 amino acids. V lost 3 bases, J lost 8 bases, and 5 bases stayed unmatched. CDR3 nucleotide sequence: TGCGCCAGCAGCTGGACTAGCGGGGGGGCCGTGGGGGAGCTGTTTTTT. It is translated as CASSWTSGGAVGELFF. The full variable domain, completed using reference TRBV5-1 and TRBJ2-2, is KAGVTQTPRYLIKTRGQQVTLSCSPISGHRSVSWYQQTPGQGLQFLFEYFSETQRNKGNFPGRFSGRQFSNSRSEMNVSTLELGDSALYLCASSWTSGGAVGELFFGEGSRLTVL.

On this clone: Its ends do not fully match the called genes, so a read error is possible. The chain combines TRBV7-9 with TRBJ2-3, with no clear D. This CDR3 has 12 residues. Germline CDR1 SEHNR, CDR2 FQNEAQ (reference sequence). CDR3 bases: TGTTCCAGCAGCTTAGGGCCAGATACGCAGTATTTT. Its protein product is CSSSLGPDTQYF.

The chain joins TRBV9 to TRBJ2-2; TRBD2 matches 9 bases. J lost 6 bases, V lost 0 bases, and 12 bases had no gene match. Germline CDR1 SGDLS, CDR2 YYNGEE. The CDR3 totals 18 residues. The CDR3 DNA follows: TGTGCCAGCAGCGTAGCTATGGTAGCGGGGGCCGGCCCCGGGGAGCTGTTTTTT. It specifies CASSVAMVAGAGPGELFF. Variable domain in full (rest from reference TRBV9 and TRBJ2-2): DSGVTQTPKHLITATGQRVTLRCSPRSGDLSVYWYQQSLDQGLQFLIQYYNGEERAKGNILERFSAQQFPDLHSELNLSSLELGDSALYFCASSVAMVAGAGPGELFFGEGSRLTVL.

The J gene is TRBJ1-4, the V gene TRBV9; tentative D call: TRBD1 (5 bases). CDR3 size: 13 residues. Trimming shortened V by 8 bases and J by 5 bases, and 13 bases separated the two germline ends. Germline values: CDR1 SGDLS, CDR2 YYNGEE. This chain's CDR3 is CARGRQGNEKLFF. CDR3 DNA sequence: TGTGCCAGGGGAAGGCAGGGCAATGAAAAACTGTTTTTT.

The CDR3 DNA reads TGTGCCAGCAGCGTAGGCCAGGCCTATGAAAAACTGTTTTTT. Protein product: CASSVGQAYEKLFF. The chain uses TRBV9 and TRBJ1-4; D gene unclear. This CDR3 has 14 residues. From germline, CDR1 is SGDLS and CDR2 YYNGEE. The V end was cut by 0 bases, the J end by 6 bases, with 9 bases between.

The rearrangement uses TRBV2 and TRBJ2-5; 9 bases line up with TRBD1. The CDR3 is 15 residues long. J gave up 4 bases and V 1 base, and 4 bases lay outside the gene matches. The germline V gene has CDR1 SNHLY and CDR2 FYNNEI. CDR3 amino acids: CASSEDRGLGETQYF. The CDR3 bases are TGTGCCAGCAGTGAAGACAGGGGGCTCGGAGAGACCCAGTACTTC.

V gene TRBV30 combines with J gene TRBJ2-3, with 10 bases identical to TRBD2. CDR1 and CDR2 from the germline V gene are GTSNPN and SVGIG (reference sequence). The J segment lost 4 bases and the V segment lost 0 bases, leaving 4 bases of the junction unmatched. The CDR3 spans 15 residues. CDR3 amino acids: CAWSVGLADADTQYF. CDR3 bases: TGTGCCTGGAGTGTAGGACTAGCGGACGCAGATACGCAGTATTTT.

The chain has TRBV19 and TRBJ1-2; 9 nucleotides match TRBD1. The junction had 5 bases not matched to a gene; V was cut back by 1 base and J by 8 bases. The CDR3 covers 14 residues. Per the germline V gene, CDR1 is LNHDA and CDR2 is SQIVND (reference sequence). CDR3 in DNA: TGTGCCAGTAGTATAGCAAGGACAGGGGTCGGCTACACCTTC. Protein product: CASSIARTGVGYTF.

The rearrangement uses TRBV9 and TRBJ2-6; TRBD1 matches at 9 bases. Trimming at V came to 5 bases and at J to 0 bases, leaving 6 bases not matched to a gene. This CDR3 spans 17 amino acids. Per germline, CDR1 SGDLS and CDR2 YYNGEE. This CDR3 is CASRQGQGNSGANVLTF. The CDR3 bases are TGTGCCAGCAGGCAGGGACAGGGAAACTCTGGGGCCAACGTCCTGACTTTC. The variable domain in full, with the rest retrieved from reference TRBV9 and TRBJ2-6, is DSGVTQTPKHLITATGQRVTLRCSPRSGDLSVYWYQQSLDQGLQFLIQYYNGEERAKGNILERFSAQQFPDLHSELNLSSLELGDSALYFCASRQGQGNSGANVLTFGAGSRLTVL.

The rearrangement links TRBV18 to TRBJ2-5; D possibly corresponds to TRBD2 (6 bases). Germline CDR1 and CDR2: KGHSH and LQKENI. This CDR3 comprises 15 residues. V was clipped by 3 bases and J by 7 bases, with 18 bases between them. This CDR3 reads CASSPSSEGSRTQYF. The CDR3 DNA reads as TGTGCCAGCTCACCTTCTAGCGAGGGGTCCAGGACCCAGTACTTC.

This rearrangement joins TRBV2 to TRBJ1-2; 7 bases are a match to TRBD1. V trimming: 1 base; J trimming: 5 bases; junction bases outside the gene matches: 4. Germline assignment: CDR1 SNHLY and CDR2 FYNNEI. The CDR3 extends over 14 amino acids. CDR3 bases: TGTGCCAGCAGTGAAGACAGGGGCCATTATGGCTACACCTTC. This codes for CASSEDRGHYGYTF. Full variable domain (missing parts from reference TRBV2 and TRBJ1-2): EPEVTQTPSHQVTQMGQEVILRCVPISNHLYFYWYRQILGQKVEFLVSFYNNEISEKSEIFDDQFSVERPDGSNFTLKIRSTKLEDSAMYFCASSEDRGHYGYTFGSGTRLTVV.